This T cell receptor (beta chain) was identified during a study of blood T cell repertoires in COVID-19. Profiled with immunoSEQ multiplex PCR; TCRdb holds only in-frame clones, not every one. The sample comprises about 380,000 clones, around 87% of which are singletons, and 1.3% rests with the top ten. The TCR was taken from a man younger than 40 who had recovered from COVID-19. The sample consisted of PBMCs or T cells enriched from blood (not recorded which).

The CDR3 sequence is CSVELNPNQPQHF. The CDR3 region has the DNA TGCAGCGTGGAGTTGAACCCGAATCAGCCCCAGCATTTT. This chain uses TRBV29-1 with TRBJ1-5; no reliable D call. The CDR3 has 13 residues. V dropped 6 bases and J dropped 4 bases, with 13 bases sitting between them. Germline-derived CDR1 and CDR2 are SQVTM and ANQGSEA.